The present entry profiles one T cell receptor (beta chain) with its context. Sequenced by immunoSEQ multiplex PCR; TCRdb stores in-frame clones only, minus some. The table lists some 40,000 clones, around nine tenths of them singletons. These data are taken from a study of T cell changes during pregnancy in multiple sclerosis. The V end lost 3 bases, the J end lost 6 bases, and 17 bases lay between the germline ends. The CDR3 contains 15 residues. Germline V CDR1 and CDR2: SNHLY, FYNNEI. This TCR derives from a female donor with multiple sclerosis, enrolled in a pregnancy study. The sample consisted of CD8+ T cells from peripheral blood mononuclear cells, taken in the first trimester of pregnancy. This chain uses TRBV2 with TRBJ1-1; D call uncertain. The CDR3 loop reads CASSEARGPGPEAFF. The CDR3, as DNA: TGTGCCAGCAGTGAGGCACGGGGTCCGGGCCCTGAAGCTTTCTTT.